The 9 T cell receptor beta chains below were found in one sample sequenced in a study of T cells in Graves' hyperthyroidism and ophthalmopathy. Amplification of TCR beta CDR3 regions used RNA as the template. HTBI primers drove first-round RT-PCR of the TCR CDR3. TCRdb processed the multiplex PCR reads anew with MiXCR; each CDR3 protein has one entry. The sample consists of 460,000 or so distinct CDR3 sequences, approximately 15% of them appearing once. The sample comprised blood. The receptors originated from a young woman with Graves' hyperthyroidism.

This clonotype was counted at least ten times. The J gene is TRBJ2-3, the V gene TRBV19, with TRBD2 matching 11 bases. The CDR3 runs to 16 residues. With V trimmed by 2 bases and J by 6 bases, 7 bases remained unmatched. CDR1 and CDR2 (germline): LNHDA, SQIVND (reference sequence). CDR3 amino acids: CASSIRLAGTFDTQYF. The DNA of the CDR3 is TGTGCCAGTAGTATAAGACTAGCGGGAACGTTTGATACGCAGTATTTT.

The rearrangement joins TRBV12-3 or TRBV12-4 to TRBJ2-1, with TRBD2 matching 13 bases. The CDR3 extends over 15 amino acids. The V gene end was trimmed by 8 bases and the J gene end by 8 bases; junction bases not matched to a gene: 9. CDR3 protein: CASRALAGGPDEQFF. The CDR3 bases are TGTGCCAGCCGTGCACTAGCGGGAGGGCCCGATGAGCAGTTCTTC.

This clonotype was seen ten or more times. The rearrangement uses TRBV5-1 and TRBJ1-4; D unclear. V gave up 4 bases and J gave up 4 bases, with 17 bases separating them. This CDR3 has 16 amino acids. Germline V CDR1 and CDR2: SGHRS, YFSETQ. The CDR3 sequence is CASSPRPKQYNEKLFF. CDR3 in DNA: TGCGCCAGCAGCCCCCGACCGAAGCAATATAATGAAAAACTGTTTTTT.

This clonotype was detected a few times. This rearrangement joins TRBV10-3 to TRBJ2-3, with TRBD1 matching over 7 bases. The CDR3 length is 16 residues. Germline CDR1 ENHRY, CDR2 SYGVKD. After removal of 7 bases from V and 4 bases from J, the junction contained 14 bases not matched to a gene. As DNA, the CDR3 is TGTGCCATCAAGGGCCTCGGGACCACAGGGGCAGATACGCAGTATTTT. This codes for CAIKGLGTTGADTQYF.

This clonotype was seen at least ten times. The V and J genes are TRBV7-9 and TRBJ2-7; 7 nucleotides match TRBD2. Germline V gene lookup returns CDR1 SEHNR and CDR2 FQNEAQ (reference sequence). V shed 4 bases, J shed 0 bases, and the junction held 6 bases outside the gene matches. The CDR3 consists of 15 residues. The CDR3 DNA is TGTGCCAGCAGCTCTAGCGGAGGCAGCTCCTACGAGCAGTACGTC. Protein: CASSSSGGSSYEQYV.

This clonotype has a count of ten or more. The chain uses TRBV12-3 or TRBV12-4 and TRBJ1-5; TRBD1 aligns across 8 bases. The CDR3 totals 15 residues. Losses at the gene ends were 6 bases for V and 3 bases for J; bases not matched to a gene: 7. CDR3 sequence: CASRTGQGHNQPQHF. CDR3 sequence (DNA): TGTGCCAGCAGGACCGGACAGGGTCACAATCAGCCCCAGCATTTT.

This clonotype was detected many times. The J gene is TRBJ1-2, the V gene TRBV30, with a possible D match to TRBD1 (5 bases). V was clipped by 1 base and J by 9 bases, with 12 bases between them. The CDR3 loop spans 12 amino acids. Germline assignment: CDR1 GTSNPN and CDR2 SVGIG (reference sequence). The CDR3 is CAWSAGRVRYTF. The CDR3 nucleotides are TGTGCCTGGAGTGCAGGGAGGGTACGCTACACCTTC.

The sample holds many counts of this clonotype. The chain is built from TRBV7-9 and TRBJ1-1; no reliable D call. CDR1 and CDR2 from the germline V gene are SEHNR and FQNEAQ (reference sequence). Trimming took 1 base from V and 7 from J, leaving 7 bases between them. The CDR3 totals 12 residues. This chain's CDR3 is CASSLGLFEAFF. Here the CDR3 DNA reads TGTGCCAGCAGCTTAGGTCTTTTTGAAGCTTTCTTT.

This sequence joins TRBV19 and TRBJ2-3; tentatively, D is TRBD2 (6 bases). V lost 6 bases and J 0 bases, leaving 13 bases between the germline ends. This CDR3 spans 15 amino acids. Looked up from germline, CDR1 is LNHDA and CDR2 is SQIVND (reference sequence). The CDR3 nucleotides are TGTGCCAGTAGGTCCGGGGGATCTAGCACAGATACGCAGTATTTT. This gives the protein CASRSGGSSTDTQYF.